Described below is a single T cell receptor beta chain sequence and its context. Enrollees, about 18 to 89 years old, lived in 24 US areas. The study assigned cohorts using participant-reported clinical history. The entry originates in a study of blood T cell repertoires in COVID-19. Background on the study: PBMCs, B-cell-depleted T cells, or T cells were the source of the cDNA or gDNA that made up the material.

Looked up from germline, CDR1 is SGHVS and CDR2 is FNYEAQ. CDR3 length equals 13 residues. With 2 bases removed from V and 3 bases from J, the gap between germline ends came to 7 bases. In the authors' workflow: Reference gene primers were amplified, and this amplification served to estimate nucleated cell counts. Sequencing used immunoSEQ multiplex PCR; TCRdb keeps in-frame clones, though not all of them. That table supplies the V and J calls and clone size; D and trimming were determined from the DNA. The data hold about 260,000 clones, with more than 80% observed a single time. This receptor was obtained from a woman aged 25 to 39 with acute COVID-19. The sequenced sample was PBMCs or T cells enriched from blood (not recorded which). This sequence joins TRBV7-6 and TRBJ2-5; TRBD1 might be the D (5 bases). The CDR3 coding sequence is TGTGCCAGCAGCTTAACAGGAAAAGAGACCCAGTACTTC. Translated: CASSLTGKETQYF. The whole variable domain, filled in from reference TRBV7-6 and TRBJ2-5, reads GAGVSQSPRYKVTKRGQDVALRCDPISGHVSLYWYRQALGQGPEFLTYFNYEAQQDKSGLPNDRFSAERPEGSISTLTIQRTEQRDSAMYRCASSLTGKETQYFGPGTRLLVL.